This is a list of T cell receptor beta chains from one sample in a study of blood T cell repertoires in COVID-19. Libraries were prepared by immunoSEQ multiplex PCR; TCRdb keeps only in-frame clonotypes and omits some of them. The data show 450,000 or so clones, with about 88% seen just once and 0.9% held by the top ten. The sequenced sample was peripheral blood. The receptors shown here come from a man between 18 and 29 years old with COVID-19, enrolled during active disease. CDR3s include the opening cysteine and the closing phenylalanine or tryptophan. Fields, in order: D gene, V gene, clone size, J gene, CDR3 protein, CDR3 DNA. The D gene is left open where the match is weak. A clone size is listed for some rows: how often the clone was seen (once, few, many), or a class if it is expanded.

d_call: TRBD1
v_call: TRBV5-1
clone_size: NA
j_call: TRBJ1-3
cdr3_aa: CASSRTGPSGNTIYF
cdr3_nt: TGCGCCAGCAGCCGGACAGGGCCCTCTGGAAACACCATATATTTT

d_call: TRBD1
v_call: TRBV6-2/TRBV6-3
clone_size: NA
j_call: TRBJ1-5
cdr3_aa: CASSPGQGEQPQHF
cdr3_nt: TGTGCCAGCAGCCCGGGACAGGGGGAACAGCCCCAGCATTTT

d_call: NA
v_call: TRBV7-8
clone_size: NA
j_call: TRBJ2-5
cdr3_aa: CASSRARWRGGRETQYF
cdr3_nt: TGTGCCAGCAGCCGAGCGCGGTGGAGGGGGGGGCGAGAGACCCAGTACTTC

d_call: TRBD1
v_call: TRBV15
clone_size: NA
j_call: TRBJ2-1
cdr3_aa: CATSMDRISYNEQFF
cdr3_nt: TGTGCCACCAGCATGGACAGGATCTCCTACAATGAGCAGTTCTTC

d_call: TRBD2
v_call: TRBV18
clone_size: NA
j_call: TRBJ2-7
cdr3_aa: CASSPLAGERYEQYF
cdr3_nt: TGTGCCAGCTCACCACTAGCGGGAGAAAGATACGAGCAGTACTTC

d_call: TRBD1
v_call: TRBV27
clone_size: NA
j_call: TRBJ2-1
cdr3_aa: CASRVTGGFDEQFF
cdr3_nt: TGTGCCAGCAGAGTGACAGGGGGCTTTGATGAGCAGTTCTTC

d_call: NA
v_call: TRBV19
clone_size: NA
j_call: TRBJ2-7
cdr3_aa: CASSGRGQGNSYEQYF
cdr3_nt: TGTGCCAGTAGCGGGAGGGGACAGGGTAACTCCTACGAGCAGTACTTC

d_call: NA
v_call: TRBV3-1/TRBV3-2
clone_size: NA
j_call: TRBJ2-3
cdr3_aa: CASSQHRDSHTDTQYF
cdr3_nt: TGTGCCAGCAGCCAGCACCGGGACTCTCACACAGATACGCAGTATTTT

d_call: TRBD1
v_call: TRBV18
clone_size: NA
j_call: TRBJ2-7
cdr3_aa: CASSLRPGQGISYEQYF
cdr3_nt: TGTGCCAGCTCACTAAGACCGGGACAGGGGATTTCCTACGAGCAGTACTTC

d_call: TRBD2
v_call: TRBV30
clone_size: NA
j_call: TRBJ2-5
cdr3_aa: CAWSGFYEGGVAETQYF
cdr3_nt: TGTGCCTGGAGTGGTTTCTATGAGGGAGGGGTGGCAGAGACCCAGTACTTC

d_call: TRBD1
v_call: TRBV11-2
clone_size: NA
j_call: TRBJ2-3
cdr3_aa: CASSRTGTGGTDTQYF
cdr3_nt: TGTGCCAGCAGTCGCACTGGGACAGGGGGGACAGATACGCAGTATTTT

d_call: NA
v_call: TRBV5-4
clone_size: NA
j_call: TRBJ2-5
cdr3_aa: CASSSRISQETQYF
cdr3_nt: TGTGCCAGCAGCTCAAGAATCAGCCAAGAGACCCAGTACTTC

d_call: NA
v_call: TRBV7-8
clone_size: NA
j_call: TRBJ2-7
cdr3_aa: CASSFSQGSHEQYF
cdr3_nt: TGTGCCAGCAGCTTTTCTCAGGGTAGCCACGAGCAGTACTTC

d_call: NA
v_call: TRBV14
clone_size: NA
j_call: TRBJ2-7
cdr3_aa: CASSQAGFYEQYF
cdr3_nt: TGTGCCAGCAGCCAAGCGGGGTTTTACGAGCAGTACTTC

d_call: NA
v_call: TRBV4-1
clone_size: NA
j_call: TRBJ2-2
cdr3_aa: CASSLSRQAGELFF
cdr3_nt: TGCGCCAGCAGCCTATCTCGCCAGGCCGGGGAGCTGTTTTTT

d_call: NA
v_call: TRBV30
clone_size: NA
j_call: TRBJ2-2
cdr3_aa: CAWSRWGGDSTGELFF
cdr3_nt: TGTGCCTGGAGTCGTTGGGGAGGAGACTCCACCGGGGAGCTGTTTTTT

d_call: TRBD1
v_call: TRBV5-1
clone_size: NA
j_call: TRBJ1-4
cdr3_aa: CASRQSGTDGEKLFF
cdr3_nt: TGCGCCAGCAGACAATCCGGGACAGATGGTGAAAAACTGTTTTTT

d_call: TRBD1
v_call: TRBV6-1
clone_size: NA
j_call: TRBJ1-5
cdr3_aa: CASSELGGHSNQPQHF
cdr3_nt: TGTGCCAGCAGTGAATTAGGGGGCCATAGCAATCAGCCCCAGCATTTT

d_call: TRBD1
v_call: TRBV6-5
clone_size: NA
j_call: TRBJ1-2
cdr3_aa: CASSSPGQGNGYTF
cdr3_nt: TGTGCCAGCAGTTCCCCGGGACAGGGCAATGGCTACACCTTC

d_call: NA
v_call: TRBV18
clone_size: NA
j_call: TRBJ2-1
cdr3_aa: CASSPSAGYNEQFF
cdr3_nt: TGTGCCAGCTCACCTTCAGCGGGCTACAATGAGCAGTTCTTC

d_call: NA
v_call: TRBV24-1
clone_size: once
j_call: TRBJ2-1
cdr3_aa: CATSDENPYNEQFF
cdr3_nt: TGTGCCACCAGTGATGAGAACCCCTACAATGAGCAGTTCTTC

d_call: NA
v_call: TRBV30
clone_size: NA
j_call: TRBJ2-3
cdr3_aa: CAWSPRGSAYTDTQYF
cdr3_nt: TGTGCCTGGAGTCCACGGGGTAGCGCGTACACAGATACGCAGTATTTT

d_call: NA
v_call: TRBV9
clone_size: NA
j_call: TRBJ2-1
cdr3_aa: CASRDYQYNEQFF
cdr3_nt: TGTGCCAGCAGGGACTATCAATACAATGAGCAGTTCTTC

d_call: TRBD2
v_call: TRBV6-2/TRBV6-3
clone_size: NA
j_call: TRBJ2-7
cdr3_aa: CASSYSGVAGVYEQYF
cdr3_nt: TGTGCCAGCAGTTATTCAGGGGTAGCGGGAGTATACGAGCAGTACTTC

d_call: NA
v_call: TRBV19
clone_size: NA
j_call: TRBJ1-1
cdr3_aa: CASRAWAGDTEAFF
cdr3_nt: TGTGCCAGTAGGGCGTGGGCGGGGGACACTGAAGCTTTCTTT

d_call: TRBD1
v_call: TRBV25-1
clone_size: NA
j_call: TRBJ2-2
cdr3_aa: CASRGQSATGELFF
cdr3_nt: TGTGCCAGCAGGGGACAGAGCGCCACCGGGGAGCTGTTTTTT

d_call: NA
v_call: TRBV11-3
clone_size: NA
j_call: TRBJ2-4
cdr3_aa: CASSLESGWQNIQYF
cdr3_nt: TGTGCCAGCAGTCTAGAGTCGGGGTGGCAAAACATTCAGTACTTC

d_call: TRBD2
v_call: TRBV5-1
clone_size: NA
j_call: TRBJ2-3
cdr3_aa: CASSAQARGETDTQYF
cdr3_nt: TGCGCCAGCAGCGCCCAGGCGCGGGGGGAGACAGATACGCAGTATTTT

d_call: NA
v_call: TRBV28
clone_size: NA
j_call: TRBJ2-7
cdr3_aa: CASTQPTGSYEQYF
cdr3_nt: TGTGCCAGCACACAGCCGACAGGCTCCTACGAGCAGTACTTC

d_call: NA
v_call: TRBV6-5
clone_size: NA
j_call: TRBJ1-1
cdr3_aa: CASTPLGQRTEAFF
cdr3_nt: TGTGCCAGCACCCCCCTCGGACAGAGGACTGAAGCTTTCTTT

d_call: NA
v_call: TRBV4-1
clone_size: few
j_call: TRBJ1-1
cdr3_aa: CASSQPARGNTEAFF
cdr3_nt: TGCGCCAGCAGCCAACCCGCCCGGGGGAACACTGAAGCTTTCTTT

d_call: TRBD1
v_call: TRBV18
clone_size: NA
j_call: TRBJ1-4
cdr3_aa: CASSRDRSTNEKLFF
cdr3_nt: TGTGCCAGCTCAAGGGACAGGTCAACTAATGAAAAACTGTTTTTT

d_call: NA
v_call: TRBV4-1
clone_size: once
j_call: TRBJ2-7
cdr3_aa: CASSHVPGSQSYEQYF
cdr3_nt: TGCGCCAGCAGCCATGTCCCCGGGTCTCAGTCCTACGAGCAGTACTTC

d_call: TRBD1
v_call: TRBV6-5
clone_size: NA
j_call: TRBJ2-7
cdr3_aa: CASRTSTGVHEQYF
cdr3_nt: TGTGCCAGCAGGACCTCGACAGGGGTCCACGAGCAGTACTTC

d_call: NA
v_call: TRBV10-1
clone_size: NA
j_call: TRBJ2-1
cdr3_aa: CASSESAGYNEQFF
cdr3_nt: TGCGCCAGCAGTGAGTCGGCAGGATACAATGAGCAGTTCTTC

d_call: NA
v_call: TRBV7-9
clone_size: NA
j_call: TRBJ1-4
cdr3_aa: CASTDGGANEKLFF
cdr3_nt: TGTGCCAGCACCGACGGGGGTGCTAATGAAAAACTGTTTTTT

d_call: TRBD2
v_call: TRBV7-8
clone_size: once
j_call: TRBJ2-3
cdr3_aa: CASSLGLAVGLDTQYF
cdr3_nt: TGTGCCAGCAGCTTAGGGCTAGCGGTGGGACTGGATACGCAGTATTTT

d_call: NA
v_call: TRBV3-1/TRBV3-2
clone_size: NA
j_call: TRBJ2-3
cdr3_aa: CASSPFSGATSTDTQYF
cdr3_nt: TGTGCCAGCAGCCCTTTCAGTGGGGCAACTAGCACAGATACGCAGTATTTT

d_call: TRBD2
v_call: TRBV19
clone_size: NA
j_call: TRBJ2-2
cdr3_aa: CASSRLAVPTGELFF
cdr3_nt: TGTGCCAGTAGTCGACTAGCGGTACCCACCGGGGAGCTGTTTTTT

d_call: NA
v_call: TRBV29-1
clone_size: once
j_call: TRBJ1-4
cdr3_aa: CSASRSEKLFF
cdr3_nt: TGCAGCGCCTCGAGATCTGAAAAACTGTTTTTT

d_call: TRBD2
v_call: TRBV2
clone_size: NA
j_call: TRBJ2-7
cdr3_aa: CASSEDLTSGNYEQYF
cdr3_nt: TGTGCCAGCAGTGAAGACTTGACTAGCGGAAACTACGAGCAGTACTTC

d_call: NA
v_call: TRBV7-9
clone_size: NA
j_call: TRBJ1-5
cdr3_aa: CASSDDRSTIAQHF
cdr3_nt: TGTGCCAGCAGCGATGACAGGTCCACGATCGCCCAGCATTTT

d_call: TRBD1
v_call: TRBV6-5
clone_size: NA
j_call: TRBJ1-3
cdr3_aa: CASSYQGVFSGNTIYF
cdr3_nt: TGTGCCAGCAGTTACCAGGGGGTATTCTCTGGAAACACCATATATTTT

d_call: NA
v_call: TRBV5-1
clone_size: few
j_call: TRBJ2-6
cdr3_aa: CASREQSSGANVLTF
cdr3_nt: TGCGCCAGCAGGGAACAGAGCTCTGGGGCCAACGTCCTGACTTTC

d_call: TRBD2
v_call: TRBV19
clone_size: NA
j_call: TRBJ2-1
cdr3_aa: CASSSPGLAVSYNEQFF
cdr3_nt: TGTGCCAGTAGTTCGCCGGGACTAGCGGTTTCCTACAATGAGCAGTTCTTC

d_call: TRBD2
v_call: TRBV7-3
clone_size: NA
j_call: TRBJ2-3
cdr3_aa: CASSPRLAGGSLRSTDTQYF
cdr3_nt: TGTGCCAGCAGCCCACGACTAGCGGGAGGCTCCCTCCGAAGCACAGATACGCAGTATTTT

d_call: NA
v_call: TRBV5-5
clone_size: once
j_call: TRBJ1-6
cdr3_aa: CASSLDPGNNSPLHF
cdr3_nt: TGTGCCAGCAGCTTAGATCCGGGGAACAATTCACCCCTCCACTTT

d_call: TRBD2
v_call: TRBV5-1
clone_size: NA
j_call: TRBJ2-2
cdr3_aa: CASTLAGGPRTGELFF
cdr3_nt: TGCGCCAGCACCCTAGCGGGAGGGCCCCGCACCGGGGAGCTGTTTTTT

d_call: NA
v_call: TRBV5-6
clone_size: NA
j_call: TRBJ1-6
cdr3_aa: CASSPAGSGRVSSPLHF
cdr3_nt: TGTGCCAGCAGCCCGGCGGGGTCGGGAAGGGTAAGCTCACCCCTCCACTTT

d_call: TRBD2
v_call: TRBV30
clone_size: once
j_call: TRBJ2-3
cdr3_aa: CAWEGALTSGSGDTQYF
cdr3_nt: TGTGCCTGGGAAGGGGCCCTGACTAGCGGGAGTGGAGATACGCAGTATTTT

d_call: NA
v_call: TRBV24-1
clone_size: NA
j_call: TRBJ1-2
cdr3_aa: CATSDQTGPSYGYTF
cdr3_nt: TGTGCCACCAGTGATCAAACAGGGCCAAGCTATGGCTACACCTTC